Listed below are T cell receptor beta chains from one sample, sequenced in a study of shared clonotypes between healthy human individuals. Here immunoSEQ multiplex PCR was the method, and the copy in TCRdb shows in-frame clones only, minus some. Of some 1,400,000 clones listed, roughly 96% are singletons. Sequencing used naive CD4+ T cells sorted from blood. The receptors stem from a young man in good health. The CDR3 runs from the conserved cysteine through the conserved F or W. The D gene is left open where the match is weak. Expanded clones get a size class; other rows say once, few or many, or leave the size out.

d_call j_call cdr3_length v_call clone_size cdr3_nt cdr3_aa
TRBD2 TRBJ2-2 19 TRBV9 . TGTGCCAGCAGCGTAGCAACTGGGACTAGCGGATGGGGAGCCGGGGAGCTGTTTTTT CASSVATGTSGWGAGELFF
. TRBJ2-2 11 TRBV28 . TGTGCCAGCAGTTTAAGTAGGGAGCTGTTTTTT CASSLSRELFF
. TRBJ1-2 12 TRBV2 once TGTGCCAGCATGGAGGACGGGTATGGCTACACCTTC CASMEDGYGYTF
TRBD2 TRBJ2-5 15 TRBV2 . TGTGCCAGCAGAAACCGACTAGCGGGATTTGAGACCCAGTACTTC CASRNRLAGFETQYF
TRBD1 TRBJ1-5 14 TRBV10-2 . TGCGCCAGCAGTGAGCTCACAGGGGGACAGCCCCAGCATTTT CASSELTGGQPQHF
. TRBJ1-1 13 TRBV29-1 once TGCAGCGTTGGAAGAAATGTGAACACTGAAGCTTTCTTT CSVGRNVNTEAFF
. TRBJ1-1 15 TRBV2 . TGTGCCAGCAGTCCCCTAAGGACAGCGAACACTGAAGCTTTCTTT CASSPLRTANTEAFF
. TRBJ2-2 15 TRBV2 once TGTGCCAGCAGTGAGATGGGGCCTGACACCGGGGAGCTGTTTTTT CASSEMGPDTGELFF
. TRBJ2-1 11 TRBV29-1 . TGCAGCGTTGGGAGTACAGGTGATCCGTTCTTC CSVGSTGDPFF
TRBD1 TRBJ2-5 13 TRBV19 once TGTGCCAGTAAGGACAGGGTAGGAGAGACCCAGTACTTC CASKDRVGETQYF
. TRBJ2-7 13 TRBV27 . TGTGCCAGCAGTTTATCTAGGGGGGTCGAGCAGTACTTC CASSLSRGVEQYF
. TRBJ2-7 14 TRBV10-3 few TGTGCCATCAGTGCGGATGTAGACGTCGACGAGCAGTACTTC CAISADVDVDEQYF
TRBD1 TRBJ1-1 16 TRBV14 . TGTGCCAGCAGCCATCGAAGCGGACAGGGAAACACTGAAGCTTTCTTT CASSHRSGQGNTEAFF
. TRBJ2-7 13 TRBV6-5 . TGTGCCAGCAGTTATCGGATTACCTACGAGCAGTACTTC CASSYRITYEQYF
. TRBJ2-3 16 TRBV28 . TGTGCCAGCACCCTCCTGGCGGGATCAGGCACAGATACGCAGTATTTT CASTLLAGSGTDTQYF
TRBD1 TRBJ2-1 15 TRBV18 once TGTGCCAGCTCGCCCGACCCCACAGGGGTCAATGAGCAGTTCTTC CASSPDPTGVNEQFF
TRBD1 TRBJ2-7 13 TRBV27 . TGTGCCAGCGGTCCAGGGGGCACCTACGAGCAGTACTTC CASGPGGTYEQYF
TRBD1 TRBJ2-2 17 TRBV10-3 once TGTGCCGCAGCTACCTTAGGGACAGGGCGGATCACCGGGGAGCTGTTTTTT CAAATLGTGRITGELFF
. TRBJ1-1 14 TRBV9 . TGTGCCAGCAGCGTAATGGCGGGGGTTACTGAAGCTTTCTTT CASSVMAGVTEAFF
TRBD2 TRBJ2-3 16 TRBV18 . TGTGCCAGCTCACCTCGATCGGGAGGCCGCACAGATACGCAGTATTTT CASSPRSGGRTDTQYF
TRBD1 TRBJ2-3 14 TRBV29-1 . TGCAGCGTTCATGACAGGGGGGTCACAGATACGCAGTATTTT CSVHDRGVTDTQYF
TRBD1 TRBJ2-5 16 TRBV6-5 . TGTGCCAGCAGTTACTCGAGGACAGGACCTCAAGAGACCCAGTACTTC CASSYSRTGPQETQYF
. TRBJ1-4 13 TRBV28 . TGTGCCAGCAGTACCCCAGCTACTGAAAAACTGTTTTTT CASSTPATEKLFF
. TRBJ1-4 13 TRBV5-4 . TGTGCCAGCAGCGGGGACTATAATGAAAAACTGTTTTTT CASSGDYNEKLFF
. TRBJ2-2 16 TRBV19 . TGTGCCAGTAGTATACTGGGCGCACCTAACACCGGGGAGCTGTTTTTT CASSILGAPNTGELFF
. TRBJ2-1 15 TRBV6-6 . TGTGCCAGCAGTTACCGGGACCCCAAGCCCTATGAGCAGTTCTTC CASSYRDPKPYEQFF
TRBD1 TRBJ1-4 17 TRBV5-1 . TGCGCCAGCAGTAGGCAGGGGGCGATTGGAACTAATGAAAAACTGTTTTTT CASSRQGAIGTNEKLFF
TRBD2 TRBJ2-1 17 TRBV9 . TGTGCCAGCAGCGTCGCAGCTCAGACTAGCGCATACAATGAGCAGTTCTTC CASSVAAQTSAYNEQFF
TRBD1 TRBJ1-2 15 TRBV5-1 . TGCGCCAGCAGCTTGATCCAGGGGGCCGGGGATGGCTACACCTTC CASSLIQGAGDGYTF
TRBD2 TRBJ2-2 15 TRBV4-1 . TGCGCCAGCAGCCACCCGGGGGGGGACACCGGGGAGCTGTTTTTT CASSHPGGDTGELFF
TRBD1 TRBJ1-5 16 TRBV25-1 . TGTGCCAGCAGGCGTAAGGGGGCTCTTTGCAATCAGCCCCAGCATTTT CASRRKGALCNQPQHF
TRBD1 TRBJ1-1 14 TRBV6-6 . TGTGCCAGCAGTCCAAGGGGGCTCGGCACTGAAGCTTTCTTT CASSPRGLGTEAFF
. TRBJ2-3 13 TRBV25-1 . TGTGCCAGCAGTGAAATCGGGCAAGATACGCAGTATTTT CASSEIGQDTQYF
TRBD2 TRBJ2-7 14 TRBV19 few TGTGCCAGTAGTAGTGGACTAGGAACCTACGAGCAGTACTTC CASSSGLGTYEQYF
TRBD2 TRBJ2-1 15 TRBV6-1 . TGTGCCAGCAGTGAAAATCTAGCGGGGACTAATGAGCAGTTCTTC CASSENLAGTNEQFF
. TRBJ1-2 12 TRBV28 . TGTGCCAGCAGTTCCCTCGATTATGGCTACACCTTC CASSSLDYGYTF
. TRBJ2-2 14 TRBV25-1 . TGTGCCAGCAGTGAGGCAGCGAACACCGGGGAGCTGTTTTTT CASSEAANTGELFF
. TRBJ2-3 18 TRBV7-9 . TGTGCCAGCAGAGGCAGGGGACTTTTTTCATCGGCCACAGATACGCAGTATTTT CASRGRGLFSSATDTQYF
TRBD2 TRBJ2-1 15 TRBV6-5 . TGTGCCAGCAGTTACGAACTAGCGGGGATCAATGAGCAGTTCTTC CASSYELAGINEQFF
. TRBJ1-2 14 TRBV14 . TGTGCCAGCAGCCAAGAGGTTTCGGTTGGTGGCTACACCTTC CASSQEVSVGGYTF
. TRBJ2-7 11 TRBV20-1 . TGCAGTGCCAGGGGTGTGGGAGAGCAGTACTTC CSARGVGEQYF